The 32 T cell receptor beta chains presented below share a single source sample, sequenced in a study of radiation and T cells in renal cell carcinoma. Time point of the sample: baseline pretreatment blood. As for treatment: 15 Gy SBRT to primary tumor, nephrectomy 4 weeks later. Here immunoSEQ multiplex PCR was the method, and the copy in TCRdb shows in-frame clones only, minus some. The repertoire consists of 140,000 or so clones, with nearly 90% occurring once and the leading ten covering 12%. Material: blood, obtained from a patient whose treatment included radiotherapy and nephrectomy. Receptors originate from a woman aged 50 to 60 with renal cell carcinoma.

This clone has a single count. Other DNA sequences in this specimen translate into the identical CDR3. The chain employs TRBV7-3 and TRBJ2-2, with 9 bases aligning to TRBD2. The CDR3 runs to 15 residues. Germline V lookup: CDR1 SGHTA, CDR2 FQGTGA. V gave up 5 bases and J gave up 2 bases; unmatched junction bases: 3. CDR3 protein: CASSLSGGNTGELFF. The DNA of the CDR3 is TGTGCCAGCAGCCTTAGCGGGGGTAACACCGGGGAGCTGTTTTTT. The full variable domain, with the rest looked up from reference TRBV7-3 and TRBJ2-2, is GAGVSQTPSNKVTEKGKYVELRCDPISGHTALYWYRQSLGQGPEFLIYFQGTGAADDSGLPNDRFFAVRPEGSVSTLKIQRTERGDSAVYLCASSLSGGNTGELFFGEGSRLTVL.

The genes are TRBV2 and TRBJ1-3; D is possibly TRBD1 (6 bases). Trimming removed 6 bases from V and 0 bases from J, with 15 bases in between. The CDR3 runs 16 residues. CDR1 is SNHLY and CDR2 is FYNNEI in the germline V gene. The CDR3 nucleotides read TGTGCCAGCAGCTGGGGACATCTCGACTCTGGAAACACCATATATTTT. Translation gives CASSWGHLDSGNTIYF.

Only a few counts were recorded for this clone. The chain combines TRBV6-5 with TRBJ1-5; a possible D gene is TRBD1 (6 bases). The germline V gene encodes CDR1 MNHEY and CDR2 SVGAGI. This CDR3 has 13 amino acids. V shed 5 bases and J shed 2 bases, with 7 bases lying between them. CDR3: CASSAGGNQPQHF. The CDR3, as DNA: TGTGCCAGCAGTGCAGGGGGCAATCAGCCCCAGCATTTT.

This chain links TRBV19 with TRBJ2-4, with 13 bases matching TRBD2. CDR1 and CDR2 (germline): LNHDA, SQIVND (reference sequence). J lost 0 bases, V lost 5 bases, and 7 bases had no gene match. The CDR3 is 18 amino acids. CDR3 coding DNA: TGTGCCAGTAGTGCGGGACTAGCGGGACCCCTAGCCAAAAACATTCAGTACTTC. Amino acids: CASSAGLAGPLAKNIQYF.

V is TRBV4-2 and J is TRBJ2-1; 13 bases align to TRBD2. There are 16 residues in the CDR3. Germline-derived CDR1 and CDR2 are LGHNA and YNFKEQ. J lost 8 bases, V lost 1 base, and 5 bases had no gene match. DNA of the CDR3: TGTGCCAGCAGCCAAGTGGGACTAGCGGGGCCCTATGAGCAGTTCTTC. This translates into CASSQVGLAGPYEQFF.

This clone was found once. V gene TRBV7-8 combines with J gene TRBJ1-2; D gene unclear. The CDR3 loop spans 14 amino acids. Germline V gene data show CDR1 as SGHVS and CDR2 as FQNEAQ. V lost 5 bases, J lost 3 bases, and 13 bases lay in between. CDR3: CASSLPGRDYGYTF. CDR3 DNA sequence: TGTGCCAGCAGCCTCCCTGGAAGGGACTATGGCTACACCTTC.

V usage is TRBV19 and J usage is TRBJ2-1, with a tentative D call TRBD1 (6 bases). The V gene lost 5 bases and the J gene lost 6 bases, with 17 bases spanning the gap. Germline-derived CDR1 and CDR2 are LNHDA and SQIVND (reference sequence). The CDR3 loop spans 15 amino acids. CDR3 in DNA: TGTGCCAGTAGTCTAACAGGGACCCCTGGCAATGAGCAGTTCTTC. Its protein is CASSLTGTPGNEQFF.

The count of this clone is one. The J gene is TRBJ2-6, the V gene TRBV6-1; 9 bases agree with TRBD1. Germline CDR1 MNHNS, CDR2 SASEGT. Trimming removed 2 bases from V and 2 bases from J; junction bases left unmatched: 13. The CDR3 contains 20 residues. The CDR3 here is CASSERPGTGSIPGANVLTF. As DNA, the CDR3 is TGTGCCAGCAGTGAACGGCCGGGGACAGGGAGTATTCCTGGGGCCAACGTCCTGACTTTC.

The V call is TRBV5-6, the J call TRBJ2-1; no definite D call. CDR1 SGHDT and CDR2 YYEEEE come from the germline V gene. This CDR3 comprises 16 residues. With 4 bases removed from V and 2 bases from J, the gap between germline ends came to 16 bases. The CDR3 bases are TGTGCCAGCAGCCGGCTTGATGACCTCGCCTACAATGAGCAGTTCTTC. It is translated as CASSRLDDLAYNEQFF.

In DNA form, the CDR3 reads TGTGCCAGCAGTGACTCTGAGACTAGCGCCGGGGAGCTGTTTTTT. The encoded protein is CASSDSETSAGELFF. This chain links TRBV6-4 with TRBJ2-2; 8 bases map to TRBD2. The germline CDR1 and CDR2 sequences are MRHNA and SNTAGT. V trimming: 0 bases; J trimming: 6 bases; junction bases outside the gene matches: 3. CDR3 length: 15 amino acids.

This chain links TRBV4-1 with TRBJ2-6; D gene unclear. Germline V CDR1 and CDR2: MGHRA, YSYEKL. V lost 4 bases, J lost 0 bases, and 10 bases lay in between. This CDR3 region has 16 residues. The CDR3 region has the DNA TGCGCCAGCAGCCTCGTCAGCGTCTCTGGGGCCAACGTCCTGACTTTC. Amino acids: CASSLVSVSGANVLTF.

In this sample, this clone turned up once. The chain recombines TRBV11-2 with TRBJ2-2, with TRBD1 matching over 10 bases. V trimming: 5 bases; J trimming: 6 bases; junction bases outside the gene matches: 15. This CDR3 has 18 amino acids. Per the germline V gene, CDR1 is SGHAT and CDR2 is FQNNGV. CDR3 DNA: TGTGCCAGCAGCAAACGAGGTCTGGGACAGGGGAAAGCCGGGGAGCTGTTTTTT. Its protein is CASSKRGLGQGKAGELFF.

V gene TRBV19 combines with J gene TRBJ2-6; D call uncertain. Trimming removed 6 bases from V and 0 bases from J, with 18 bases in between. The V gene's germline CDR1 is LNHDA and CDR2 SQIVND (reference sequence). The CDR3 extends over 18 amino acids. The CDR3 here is CASRVSFQTFSGANVLTF. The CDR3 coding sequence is TGTGCCAGTAGGGTCTCTTTCCAAACCTTCTCTGGGGCCAACGTCCTGACTTTC.

Written as DNA, the CDR3 is TGTGCCAGCAGTGGGACAGGGTTTAACTATGGCTACACCTTC. Translation: CASSGTGFNYGYTF. The V call is TRBV6-1, the J call TRBJ1-2, with 8 nucleotides matching TRBD1. The CDR3 length is 14 residues. The ends lost 4 bases at V and 1 base at J; junction bases unmatched: 2. Germline V gene data show CDR1 as MNHNS and CDR2 as SASEGT.

CDR3 sequence (DNA): TGTGCCAGCAGTGAAAAAATGCAGGCTAGCACAGATACGCAGTATTTT. This sequence encodes CASSEKMQASTDTQYF. The rearrangement uses TRBV25-1 and TRBJ2-3; the D is unclear. The CDR3 is 16 amino acids. Germline V gene data show CDR1 as MGHDK and CDR2 as SYGVNS. Trimming removed 2 bases at V and 0 bases at J, with 12 bases between.

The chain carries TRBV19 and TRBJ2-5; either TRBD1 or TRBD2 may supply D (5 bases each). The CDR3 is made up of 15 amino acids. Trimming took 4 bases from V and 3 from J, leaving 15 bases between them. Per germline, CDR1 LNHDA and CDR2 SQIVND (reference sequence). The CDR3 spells CASSNLGAGKETQYF. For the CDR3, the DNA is TGTGCCAGTAGTAATTTAGGGGCCGGGAAAGAGACCCAGTACTTC.

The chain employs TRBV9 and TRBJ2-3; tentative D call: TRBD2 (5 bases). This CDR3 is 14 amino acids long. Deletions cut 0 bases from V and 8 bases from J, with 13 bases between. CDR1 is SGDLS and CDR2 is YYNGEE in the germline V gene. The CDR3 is CASSVEHYEGTQYF. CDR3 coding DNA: TGTGCCAGCAGCGTAGAACACTACGAGGGTACGCAGTATTTT.

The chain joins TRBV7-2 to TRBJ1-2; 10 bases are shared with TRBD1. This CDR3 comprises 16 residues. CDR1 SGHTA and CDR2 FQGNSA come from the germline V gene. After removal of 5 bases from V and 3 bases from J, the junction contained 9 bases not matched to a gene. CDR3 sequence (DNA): TGTGCCAGCAGCCCAGGGACAGGGGTGGCTTACTATGGCTACACCTTC. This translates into CASSPGTGVAYYGYTF.

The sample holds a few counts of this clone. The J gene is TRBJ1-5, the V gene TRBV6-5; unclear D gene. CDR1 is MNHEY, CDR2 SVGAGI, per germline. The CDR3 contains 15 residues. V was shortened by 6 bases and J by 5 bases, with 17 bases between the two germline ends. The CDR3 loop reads CASSSGPILDQPQHF. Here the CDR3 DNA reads TGTGCCAGCAGCAGTGGGCCGATATTGGATCAGCCCCAGCATTTT.

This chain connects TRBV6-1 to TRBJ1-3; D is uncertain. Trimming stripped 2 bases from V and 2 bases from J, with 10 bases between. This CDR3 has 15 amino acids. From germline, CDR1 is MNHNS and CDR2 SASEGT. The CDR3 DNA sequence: TGTGCCAGCAGTGAATGGCAGAGACCTGGAAACACCATATATTTT. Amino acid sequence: CASSEWQRPGNTIYF.

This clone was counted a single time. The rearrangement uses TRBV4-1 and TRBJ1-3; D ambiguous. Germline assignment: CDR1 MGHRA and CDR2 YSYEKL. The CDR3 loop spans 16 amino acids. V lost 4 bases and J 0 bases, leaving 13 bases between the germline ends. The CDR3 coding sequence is TGCGCCAGCAGCCGACAAAATTCCGACTCTGGAAACACCATATATTTT. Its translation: CASSRQNSDSGNTIYF.

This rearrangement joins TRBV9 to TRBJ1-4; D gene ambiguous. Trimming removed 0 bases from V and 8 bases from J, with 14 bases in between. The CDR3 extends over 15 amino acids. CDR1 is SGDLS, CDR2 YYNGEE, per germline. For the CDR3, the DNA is TGTGCCAGCAGCGTAGACGGGGTTCTCGGGGAAAAACTGTTTTTT. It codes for CASSVDGVLGEKLFF.

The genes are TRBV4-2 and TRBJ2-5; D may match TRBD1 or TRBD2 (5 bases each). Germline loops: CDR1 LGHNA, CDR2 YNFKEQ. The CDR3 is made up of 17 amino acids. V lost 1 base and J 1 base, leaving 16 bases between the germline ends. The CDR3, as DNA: TGTGCCAGCAGCCAAGGCCTCGGTCGGGGCCTCCAAGAGACCCAGTACTTC. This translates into CASSQGLGRGLQETQYF.

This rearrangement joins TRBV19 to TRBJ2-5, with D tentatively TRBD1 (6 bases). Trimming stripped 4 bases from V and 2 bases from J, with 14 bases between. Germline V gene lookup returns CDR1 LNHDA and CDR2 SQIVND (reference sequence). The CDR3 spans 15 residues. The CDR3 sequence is CASSTADSQQETQYF. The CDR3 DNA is TGTGCCAGTAGTACCGCGGACAGCCAGCAAGAGACCCAGTACTTC.

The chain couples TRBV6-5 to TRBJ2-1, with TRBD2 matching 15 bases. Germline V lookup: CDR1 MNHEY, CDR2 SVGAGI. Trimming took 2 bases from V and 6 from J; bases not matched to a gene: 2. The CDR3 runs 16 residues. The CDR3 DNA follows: TGTGCCAGCAGTTACACGGGACTAGCGGGGGGCAATGAGCAGTTCTTC. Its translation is CASSYTGLAGGNEQFF.

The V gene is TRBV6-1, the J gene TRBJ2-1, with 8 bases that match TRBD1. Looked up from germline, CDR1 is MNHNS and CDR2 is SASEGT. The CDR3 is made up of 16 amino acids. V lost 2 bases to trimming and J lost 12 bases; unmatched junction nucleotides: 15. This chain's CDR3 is CASSEIGQGARDGQFF. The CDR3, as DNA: TGTGCCAGCAGTGAAATTGGGCAGGGGGCGAGGGATGGGCAGTTCTTC.

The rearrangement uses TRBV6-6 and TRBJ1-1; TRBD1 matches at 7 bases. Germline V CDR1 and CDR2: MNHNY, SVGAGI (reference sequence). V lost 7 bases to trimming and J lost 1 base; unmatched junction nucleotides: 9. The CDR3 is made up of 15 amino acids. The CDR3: CASILRGGRNTEAFF. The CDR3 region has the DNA TGTGCCAGCATCTTACGAGGGGGCAGGAACACTGAAGCTTTCTTT.

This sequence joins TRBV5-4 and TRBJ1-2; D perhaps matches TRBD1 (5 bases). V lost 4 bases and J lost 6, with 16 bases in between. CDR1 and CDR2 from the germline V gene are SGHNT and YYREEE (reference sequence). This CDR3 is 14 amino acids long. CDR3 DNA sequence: TGTGCCAGCAGCCACCCCACGGGGGGTGATGGCTACACCTTC. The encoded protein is CASSHPTGGDGYTF.

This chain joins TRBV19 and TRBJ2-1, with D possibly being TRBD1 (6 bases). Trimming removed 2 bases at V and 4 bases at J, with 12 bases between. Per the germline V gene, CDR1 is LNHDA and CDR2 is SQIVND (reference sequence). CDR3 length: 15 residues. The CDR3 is CASSIKGQTYNEQFF. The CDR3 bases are TGTGCCAGTAGTATAAAAGGACAGACTTACAATGAGCAGTTCTTC.

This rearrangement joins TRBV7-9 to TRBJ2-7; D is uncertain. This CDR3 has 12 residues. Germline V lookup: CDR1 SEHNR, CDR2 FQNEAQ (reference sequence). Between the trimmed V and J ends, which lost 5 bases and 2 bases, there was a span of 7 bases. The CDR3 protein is CASSGVAYEQYF. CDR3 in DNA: TGTGCCAGCAGCGGTGTGGCCTACGAGCAGTACTTC.

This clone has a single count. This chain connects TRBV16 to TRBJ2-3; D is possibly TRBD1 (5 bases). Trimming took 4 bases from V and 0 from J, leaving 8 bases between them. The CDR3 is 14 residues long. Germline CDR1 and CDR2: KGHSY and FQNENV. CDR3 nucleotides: TGTGCCAGCAGCCCGACAGCTAGCACAGATACGCAGTATTTT. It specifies CASSPTASTDTQYF.

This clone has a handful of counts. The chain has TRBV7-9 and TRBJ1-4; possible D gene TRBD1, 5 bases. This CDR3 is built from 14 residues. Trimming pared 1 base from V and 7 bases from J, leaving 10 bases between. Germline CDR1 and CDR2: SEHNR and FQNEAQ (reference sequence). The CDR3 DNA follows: TGTGCCAGCAGCTTAGGCCTGGGGCTTGAAAAACTGTTTTTT. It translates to CASSLGLGLEKLFF.